This T cell receptor (beta chain) is drawn from a study of blood T cell repertoires in COVID-19. In the study overall: Two negative PCRs, clearance, or symptom resolution had been documented for recovered Cohort 3 donors. Researchers got acute and convalescent COVID-19 samples from the United States, Italy and Spain.

The protocol was immunoSEQ multiplex PCR, while the TCRdb copy is restricted to in-frame clones and leaves out a portion. The table records 330,000 or so clones, around 87% of them present only once. Only a few counts were recorded for this clone. The clonotype originates from a man aged 40-50 years in a cohort exposed to, infected with or recovered from COVID-19 (not recorded which). Sequenced: PBMCs or T cells enriched from blood (not recorded which).

The DNA of the CDR3 is TGTGCCAGCAGTCGATCCGGGACAGGACTCTACGAGCAGTACTTC. Its translation is CASSRSGTGLYEQYF. The chain carries TRBV6-6 and TRBJ2-7, with 8 positions matching TRBD1. This CDR3 has 15 residues. The V gene's germline CDR1 is MNHNY and CDR2 SVGAGI (reference sequence). Trimming at V came to 5 bases and at J to 3 bases, leaving 9 bases not matched to a gene.